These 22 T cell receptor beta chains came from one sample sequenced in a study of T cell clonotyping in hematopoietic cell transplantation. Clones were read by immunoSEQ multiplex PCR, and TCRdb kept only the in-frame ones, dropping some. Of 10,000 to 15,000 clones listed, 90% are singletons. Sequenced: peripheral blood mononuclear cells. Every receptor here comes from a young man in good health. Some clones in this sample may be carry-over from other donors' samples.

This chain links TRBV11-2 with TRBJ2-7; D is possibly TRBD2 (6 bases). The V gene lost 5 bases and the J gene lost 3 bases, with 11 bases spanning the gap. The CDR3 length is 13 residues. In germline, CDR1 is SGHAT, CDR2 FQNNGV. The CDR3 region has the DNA TGTGCCAGCAGCCTAATGGGACTCTACGAGCAGTACTTC. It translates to CASSLMGLYEQYF.

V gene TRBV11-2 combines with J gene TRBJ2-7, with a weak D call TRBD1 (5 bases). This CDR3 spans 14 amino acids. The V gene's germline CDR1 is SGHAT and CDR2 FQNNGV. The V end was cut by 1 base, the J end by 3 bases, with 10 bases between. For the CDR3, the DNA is TGTGCCAGCAGCTTAGGTAGACAGAGCTACGAGCAGTACTTC. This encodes CASSLGRQSYEQYF.

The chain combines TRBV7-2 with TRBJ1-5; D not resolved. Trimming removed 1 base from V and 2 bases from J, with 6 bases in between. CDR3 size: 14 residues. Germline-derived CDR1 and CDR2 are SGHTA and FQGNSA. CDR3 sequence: CASSLGTGNQPQHF. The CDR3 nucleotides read TGTGCCAGCAGCTTAGGCACCGGCAATCAGCCCCAGCATTTT.

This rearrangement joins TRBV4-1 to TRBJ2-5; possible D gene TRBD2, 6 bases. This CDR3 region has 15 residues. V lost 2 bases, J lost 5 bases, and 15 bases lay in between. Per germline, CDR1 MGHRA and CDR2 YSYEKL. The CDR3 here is CASSQRLVGSETQYF. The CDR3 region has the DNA TGCGCCAGCAGCCAACGACTAGTGGGATCGGAGACCCAGTACTTC.

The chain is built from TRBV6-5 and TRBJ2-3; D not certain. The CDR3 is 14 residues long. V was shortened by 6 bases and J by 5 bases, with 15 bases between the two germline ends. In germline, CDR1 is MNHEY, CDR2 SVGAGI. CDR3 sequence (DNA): TGTGCCAGCAGAGGCCGACGGTCGGGAGATACGCAGTATTTT. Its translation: CASRGRRSGDTQYF.

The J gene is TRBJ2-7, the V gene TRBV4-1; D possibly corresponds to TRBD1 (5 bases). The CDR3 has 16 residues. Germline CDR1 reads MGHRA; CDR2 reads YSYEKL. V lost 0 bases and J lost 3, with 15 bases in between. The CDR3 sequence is CASSQEWGPENYEQYF. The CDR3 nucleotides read TGCGCCAGCAGCCAAGAGTGGGGCCCCGAAAACTACGAGCAGTACTTC.

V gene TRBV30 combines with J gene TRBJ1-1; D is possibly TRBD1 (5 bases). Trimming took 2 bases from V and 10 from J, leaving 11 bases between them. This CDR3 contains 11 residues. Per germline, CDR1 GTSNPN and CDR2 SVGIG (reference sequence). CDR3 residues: CAWSRLRGAFF. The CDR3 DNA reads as TGTGCCTGGAGTCGGCTAAGGGGAGCTTTCTTT.

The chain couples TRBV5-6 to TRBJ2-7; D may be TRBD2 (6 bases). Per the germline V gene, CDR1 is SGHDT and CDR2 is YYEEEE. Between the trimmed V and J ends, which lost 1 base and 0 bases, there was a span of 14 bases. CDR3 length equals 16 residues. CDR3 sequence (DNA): TGTGCCAGCAGCTTGCTGGGGGAGGCGGGCTCCTACGAGCAGTACTTC. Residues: CASSLLGEAGSYEQYF.

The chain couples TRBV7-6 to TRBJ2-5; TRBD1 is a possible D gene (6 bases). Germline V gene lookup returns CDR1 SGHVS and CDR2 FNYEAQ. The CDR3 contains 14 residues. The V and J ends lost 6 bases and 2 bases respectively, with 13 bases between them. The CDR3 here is CASSGQLIQETQYF. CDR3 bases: TGTGCCAGCAGTGGACAGCTTATTCAAGAGACCCAGTACTTC.

CDR3 coding DNA: TGTGCCAGCATGGTAGCGGTTAGCACAGATACGCAGTATTTT. It encodes CASMVAVSTDTQYF. The chain combines TRBV2 with TRBJ2-3, with D tentatively TRBD2 (6 bases). Trimming removed 7 bases at V and 0 bases at J, with 11 bases between. Germline loops: CDR1 SNHLY, CDR2 FYNNEI. The CDR3 length is 14 residues.

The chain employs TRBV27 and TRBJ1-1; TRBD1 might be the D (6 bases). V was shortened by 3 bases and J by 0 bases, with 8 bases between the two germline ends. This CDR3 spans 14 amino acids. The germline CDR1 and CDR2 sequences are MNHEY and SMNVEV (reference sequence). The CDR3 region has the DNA TGTGCCAGCAGTTTTACAGGGATGAACACTGAAGCTTTCTTT. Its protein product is CASSFTGMNTEAFF.

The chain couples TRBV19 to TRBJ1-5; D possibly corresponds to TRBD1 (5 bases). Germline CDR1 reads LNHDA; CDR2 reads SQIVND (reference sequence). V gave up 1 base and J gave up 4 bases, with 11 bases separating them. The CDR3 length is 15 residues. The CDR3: CASSIVGTENQPQHF. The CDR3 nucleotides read TGTGCCAGTAGTATAGTCGGGACCGAGAATCAGCCCCAGCATTTT.

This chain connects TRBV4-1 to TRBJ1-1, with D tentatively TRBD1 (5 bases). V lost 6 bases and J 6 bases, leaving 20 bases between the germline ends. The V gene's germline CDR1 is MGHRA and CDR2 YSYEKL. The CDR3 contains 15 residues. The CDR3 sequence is CASRAGTLGMPEAFF. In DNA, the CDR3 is TGCGCCAGCAGGGCCGGGACGTTGGGTATGCCTGAAGCTTTCTTT.

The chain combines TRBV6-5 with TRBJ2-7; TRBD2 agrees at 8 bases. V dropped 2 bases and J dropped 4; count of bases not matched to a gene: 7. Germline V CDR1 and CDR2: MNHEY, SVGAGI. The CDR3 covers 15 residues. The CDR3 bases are TGTGCCAGCAGTTACAGCGGGGGATACAATTACGAGCAGTACTTC. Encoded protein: CASSYSGGYNYEQYF.

The CDR3 reads CASSQETGRAYEQYF. CDR3 coding DNA: TGCGCCAGCAGCCAAGAAACCGGGAGGGCCTACGAGCAGTACTTC. The V gene is TRBV4-3, the J gene TRBJ2-7; TRBD2 agrees at 8 bases. There are 15 residues in the CDR3. The V and J ends lost 0 bases and 2 bases, in that order; junction bases with no gene match: 3. Per germline, CDR1 LGHNA and CDR2 YSLEER.

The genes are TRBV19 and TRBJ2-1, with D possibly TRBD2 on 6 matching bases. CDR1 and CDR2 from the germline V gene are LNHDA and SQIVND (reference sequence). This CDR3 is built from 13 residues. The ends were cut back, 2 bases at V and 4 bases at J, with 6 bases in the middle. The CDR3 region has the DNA TGTGCCAGTAGTATACGGGGGTACAATGAGCAGTTCTTC. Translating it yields CASSIRGYNEQFF.

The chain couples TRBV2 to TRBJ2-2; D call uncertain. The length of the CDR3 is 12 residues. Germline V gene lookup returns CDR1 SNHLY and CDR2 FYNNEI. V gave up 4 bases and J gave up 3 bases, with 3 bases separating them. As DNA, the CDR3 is TGTGCCAGCAGTGGCCACACCGGGGAGCTGTTTTTT. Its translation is CASSGHTGELFF.

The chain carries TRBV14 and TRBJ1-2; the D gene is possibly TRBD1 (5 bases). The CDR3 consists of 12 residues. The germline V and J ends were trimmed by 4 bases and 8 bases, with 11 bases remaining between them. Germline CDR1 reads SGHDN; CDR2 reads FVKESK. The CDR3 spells CASSRDRVGYTF. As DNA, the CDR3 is TGTGCCAGCAGCCGGGACCGAGTCGGCTACACCTTC.

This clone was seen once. CDR3: CASSLEGQGFQPQHF. The CDR3 bases are TGTGCCAGCAGCTTGGAGGGACAGGGGTTTCAGCCCCAGCATTTT. This sequence joins TRBV5-8 and TRBJ1-5, with 10 bases aligning to TRBD1. The germline V gene encodes CDR1 SGHTS and CDR2 YDEGEE. This CDR3 comprises 15 residues. After removal of 0 bases from V and 6 bases from J, the junction contained 3 bases not matched to a gene.

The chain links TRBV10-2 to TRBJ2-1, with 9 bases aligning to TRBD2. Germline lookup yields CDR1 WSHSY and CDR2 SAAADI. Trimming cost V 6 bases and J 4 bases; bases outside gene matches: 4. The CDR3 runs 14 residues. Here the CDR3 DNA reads TGCGCCAGCAGAATAGCGGGGGCATACAATGAGCAGTTCTTC. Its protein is CASRIAGAYNEQFF.

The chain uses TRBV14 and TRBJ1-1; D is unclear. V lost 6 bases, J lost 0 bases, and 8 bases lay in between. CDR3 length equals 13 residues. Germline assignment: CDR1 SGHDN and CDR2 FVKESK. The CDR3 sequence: CASSRNLNTEAFF. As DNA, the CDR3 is TGTGCCAGCAGTCGGAATTTGAACACTGAAGCTTTCTTT.

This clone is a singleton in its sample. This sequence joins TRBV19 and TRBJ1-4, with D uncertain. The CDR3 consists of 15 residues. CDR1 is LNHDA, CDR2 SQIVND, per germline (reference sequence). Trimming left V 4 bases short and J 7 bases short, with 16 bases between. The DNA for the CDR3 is TGTGCCAGTAGTAAAAGGGAGCGCCTAGGTGAAAAACTGTTTTTT. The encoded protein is CASSKRERLGEKLFF.